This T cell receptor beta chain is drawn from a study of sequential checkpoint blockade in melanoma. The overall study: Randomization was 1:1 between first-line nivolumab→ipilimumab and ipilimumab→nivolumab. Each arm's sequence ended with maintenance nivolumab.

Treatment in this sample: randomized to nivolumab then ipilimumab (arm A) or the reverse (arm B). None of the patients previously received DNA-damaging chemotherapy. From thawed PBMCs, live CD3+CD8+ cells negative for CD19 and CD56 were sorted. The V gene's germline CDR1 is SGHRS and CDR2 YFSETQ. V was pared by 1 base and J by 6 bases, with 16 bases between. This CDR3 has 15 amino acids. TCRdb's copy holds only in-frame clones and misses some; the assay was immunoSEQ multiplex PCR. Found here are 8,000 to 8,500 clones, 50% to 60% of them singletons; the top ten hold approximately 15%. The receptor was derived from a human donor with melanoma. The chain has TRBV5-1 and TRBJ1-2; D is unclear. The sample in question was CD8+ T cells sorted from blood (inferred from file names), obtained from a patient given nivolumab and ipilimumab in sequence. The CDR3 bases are TGCGCCAGCAGCTTGACAGCCACCTTAGGCCATGGCTACACCTTC. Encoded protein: CASSLTATLGHGYTF.